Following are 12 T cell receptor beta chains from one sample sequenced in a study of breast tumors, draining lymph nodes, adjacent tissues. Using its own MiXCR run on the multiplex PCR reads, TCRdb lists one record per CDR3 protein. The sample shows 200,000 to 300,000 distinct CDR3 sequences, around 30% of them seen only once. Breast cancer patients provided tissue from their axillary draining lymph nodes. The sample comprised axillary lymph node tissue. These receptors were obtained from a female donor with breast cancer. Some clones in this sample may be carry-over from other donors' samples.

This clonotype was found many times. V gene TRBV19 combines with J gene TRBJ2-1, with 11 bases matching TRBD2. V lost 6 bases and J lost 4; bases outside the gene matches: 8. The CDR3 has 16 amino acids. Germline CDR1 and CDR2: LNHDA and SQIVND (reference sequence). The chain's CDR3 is CASRWKGTSGYNEQFF. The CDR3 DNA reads TGTGCCAGTAGATGGAAAGGGACTAGCGGTTACAATGAGCAGTTCTTC.

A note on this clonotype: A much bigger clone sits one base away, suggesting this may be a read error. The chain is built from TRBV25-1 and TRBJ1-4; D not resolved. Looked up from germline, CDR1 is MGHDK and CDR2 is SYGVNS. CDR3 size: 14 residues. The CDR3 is CASSRTAPHENLFF. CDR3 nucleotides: TGTGCCAGCAGCCGGACCGCTCCGCATGAAAACCTGTTTTTT.

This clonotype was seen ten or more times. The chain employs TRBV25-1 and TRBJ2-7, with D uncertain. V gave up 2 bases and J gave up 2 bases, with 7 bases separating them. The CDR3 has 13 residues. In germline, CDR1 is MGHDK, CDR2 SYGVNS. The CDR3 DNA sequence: TGTGCCAGCAGTGAACCCGGAACCTACGAGCAGTACTTC. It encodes CASSEPGTYEQYF.

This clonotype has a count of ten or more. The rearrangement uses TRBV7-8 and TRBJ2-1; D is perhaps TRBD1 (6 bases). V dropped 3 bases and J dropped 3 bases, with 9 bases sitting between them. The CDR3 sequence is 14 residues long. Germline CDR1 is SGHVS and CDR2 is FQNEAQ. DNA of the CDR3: TGTGCCAGCAGCTTGGCAGGGGACTACAATGAGCAGTTCTTC. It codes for CASSLAGDYNEQFF.

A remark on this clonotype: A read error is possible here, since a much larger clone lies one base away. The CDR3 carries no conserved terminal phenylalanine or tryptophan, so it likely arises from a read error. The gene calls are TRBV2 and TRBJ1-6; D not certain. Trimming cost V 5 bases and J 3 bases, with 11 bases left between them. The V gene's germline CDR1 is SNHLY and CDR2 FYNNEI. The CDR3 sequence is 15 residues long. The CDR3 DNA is TGTGCCAGCAGTTTAGTTAGCGTCTATAATTCACCCCTCCACTCT. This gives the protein CASSLVSVYNSPLHS.

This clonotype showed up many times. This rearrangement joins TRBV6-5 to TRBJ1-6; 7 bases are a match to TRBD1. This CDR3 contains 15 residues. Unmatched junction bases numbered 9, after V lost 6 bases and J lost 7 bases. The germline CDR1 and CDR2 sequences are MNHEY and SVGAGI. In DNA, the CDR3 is TGTGCCAGCAGCCCTCTTGGGACAGAGAATTCACCCCTCCACTTT. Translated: CASSPLGTENSPLHF.

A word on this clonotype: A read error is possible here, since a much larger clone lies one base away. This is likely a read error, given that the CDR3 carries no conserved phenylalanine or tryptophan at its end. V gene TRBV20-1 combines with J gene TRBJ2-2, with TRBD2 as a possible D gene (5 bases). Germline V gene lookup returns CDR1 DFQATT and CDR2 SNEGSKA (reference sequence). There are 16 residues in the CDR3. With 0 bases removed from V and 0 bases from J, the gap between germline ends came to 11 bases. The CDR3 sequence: CSARDMRVPNTGELFL. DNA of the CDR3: TGCAGTGCTAGAGATATGCGGGTCCCGAACACCGGGGAGCTGTTTCTT.

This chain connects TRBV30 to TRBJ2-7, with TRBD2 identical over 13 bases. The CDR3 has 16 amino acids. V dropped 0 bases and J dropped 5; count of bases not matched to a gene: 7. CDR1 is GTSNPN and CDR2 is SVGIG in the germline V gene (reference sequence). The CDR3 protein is CAWSVPRTSGSHEQYF. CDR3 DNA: TGTGCCTGGAGTGTACCCCGGACTAGCGGGAGCCACGAGCAGTACTTC.

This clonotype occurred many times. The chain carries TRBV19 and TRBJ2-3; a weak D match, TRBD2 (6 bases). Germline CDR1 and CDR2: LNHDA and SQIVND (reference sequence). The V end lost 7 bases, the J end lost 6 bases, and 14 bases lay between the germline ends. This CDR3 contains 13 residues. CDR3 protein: CASTIARGDTQYF. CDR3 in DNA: TGTGCCAGTACCATCGCACGGGGGGATACGCAGTATTTT.

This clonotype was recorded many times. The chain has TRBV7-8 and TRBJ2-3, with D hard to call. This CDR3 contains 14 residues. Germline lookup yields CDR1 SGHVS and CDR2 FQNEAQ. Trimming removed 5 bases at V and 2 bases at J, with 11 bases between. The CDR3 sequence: CASSAVGPTDTQYF. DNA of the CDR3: TGTGCCAGCAGCGCCGTTGGGCCCACAGATACGCAGTATTTT.

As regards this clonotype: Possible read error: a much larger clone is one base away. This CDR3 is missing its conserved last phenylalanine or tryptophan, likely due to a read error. DNA for the CDR3: TGTGCCAGTCGACCCGCCGGGGGCTGGGCCAATCAGCCCCAGCATTCT. Translation gives CASRPAGGWANQPQHS. V is TRBV19 and J is TRBJ1-5, with D perhaps matching TRBD1 (6 bases). The CDR3 sequence is 16 residues long. The ends were cut back, 8 bases at V and 3 bases at J, with 20 bases in the middle. Germline values: CDR1 LNHDA, CDR2 SQIVND (reference sequence).

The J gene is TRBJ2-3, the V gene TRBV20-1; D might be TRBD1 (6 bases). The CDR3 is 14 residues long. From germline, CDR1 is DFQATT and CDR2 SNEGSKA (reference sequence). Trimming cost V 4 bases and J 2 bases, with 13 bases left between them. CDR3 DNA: TGCAGTGCTACCCCCAGGGGATTCACAGATACGCAGTATTTT. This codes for CSATPRGFTDTQYF.